The 18 T cell receptor beta chains listed next were all sequenced from one sample in a study of CD8+ T cells in alopecia areata. RNA extraction and reverse transcription yielded cDNA as sequencing template. The assay was immunoSEQ multiplex PCR, and TCRdb's table has in-frame clones only and misses some. The profile covers 200,000 to 250,000 clones, with about 60% appearing a single time and approximately 0.5% taken by the ten largest. Here the sequenced sample was CD4+ T cells sorted from blood, taken at week 0. The receptor source for this set is a human donor with alopecia areata.

This chain uses TRBV30 with TRBJ2-5, with D tentatively TRBD1 (7 bases). Trimming removed 1 base at V and 5 bases at J, with 20 bases between. CDR1 and CDR2 (germline): GTSNPN, SVGIG (reference sequence). This CDR3 has 16 amino acids. CDR3 DNA sequence: TGTGCCTGGAGTGGCTATCGACAGGGAGGTTTCGAGACCCAGTACTTC. It codes for CAWSGYRQGGFETQYF.

The rearrangement joins TRBV29-1 to TRBJ2-3; TRBD2 agrees at 14 bases. CDR3 size: 15 residues. V lost 6 bases and J lost 2; bases outside the gene matches: 4. Per the germline V gene, CDR1 is SQVTM and CDR2 is ANQGSEA. CDR3 sequence (DNA): TGCAGCGTCTCGGGACTAGCGGGGGCCACAGATACGCAGTATTTT. Its protein is CSVSGLAGATDTQYF.

The chain joins TRBV5-4 to TRBJ2-7; D is possibly TRBD1 (5 bases). V lost 0 bases and J lost 3, with 7 bases in between. Germline-derived CDR1 and CDR2 are SGHNT and YYREEE (reference sequence). The CDR3 has 13 amino acids. The DNA for the CDR3 is TGTGCCAGCAGCTTGGGACAGTTCTACGAGCAGTACTTC. Protein sequence: CASSLGQFYEQYF.

This clone appeared a few times. The chain couples TRBV2 to TRBJ1-6, with D perhaps matching TRBD1 (5 bases). Germline-derived CDR1 and CDR2 are SNHLY and FYNNEI. Trimming took off 7 bases at V and 7 bases at J, with 17 bases between the two ends. The CDR3 runs 15 residues. The CDR3 here is CASMTEDLGNSPLHF. The CDR3, as DNA: TGTGCCAGCATGACAGAGGATTTGGGGAATTCACCCCTCCACTTT.

The chain has TRBV23-1 and TRBJ1-6; no clear D gene. TRBV23-1 is annotated as an ORF whose role is uncertain. V was shortened by 6 bases and J by 10 bases, with 10 bases between the two germline ends. CDR3 length: 12 amino acids. CDR3 protein: CASSPPGSPLHF. CDR3 in DNA: TGCGCCAGCAGCCCCCCTGGGTCACCCCTCCACTTT.

The chain couples TRBV11-2 to TRBJ2-3; the match to TRBD1 covers 8 bases. The CDR3 runs 16 residues. The V and J ends lost 5 bases and 2 bases, in that order; junction bases with no gene match: 9. From germline, CDR1 is SGHAT and CDR2 FQNNGV. The CDR3, as DNA: TGTGCCAGCAGCGTCAAAGGACAGGGCTACACAGATACGCAGTATTTT. Protein: CASSVKGQGYTDTQYF.

The chain links TRBV6-1 to TRBJ1-2; the D is unclear. V lost 4 bases to trimming and J lost 1 base, with 13 bases between them. This CDR3 is built from 15 residues. CDR1 and CDR2 from the germline V gene are MNHNS and SASEGT. In DNA form, the CDR3 reads TGTGCCAGCAGTGGTATGAGGCTTAATAACTATGGCTACACCTTC. It specifies CASSGMRLNNYGYTF.

The chain employs TRBV2 and TRBJ2-7, with 8 bases lining up with TRBD1. Germline V gene sequence: CDR1 SNHLY, CDR2 FYNNEI. CDR3 length: 14 residues. V was clipped by 5 bases and J by 0 bases; unmatched bases: 3. Here the CDR3 reads CASSRDRSSYEQYF. As DNA, the CDR3 is TGTGCCAGCAGTCGGGACAGGAGCTCCTACGAGCAGTACTTC.

This clone was observed at least ten times. The rearrangement joins TRBV7-9 to TRBJ2-1; no reliable D call. From germline, CDR1 is SEHNR and CDR2 FQNEAQ (reference sequence). V lost 1 base and J lost 6, with 4 bases in between. This CDR3 contains 12 residues. The DNA of the CDR3 is TGTGCCAGCAGCTTAGGAGTCAATGAGCAGTTCTTC. Protein: CASSLGVNEQFF.

The chain links TRBV10-3 to TRBJ1-1; the D gene is possibly TRBD1 (5 bases). The germline V and J ends were trimmed by 0 bases and 10 bases, with 6 bases remaining between them. Germline assignment: CDR1 ENHRY and CDR2 SYGVKD. The CDR3 runs 11 residues. The CDR3 protein is CAISESRGAFF. The CDR3 DNA reads as TGTGCCATCAGTGAGTCTAGGGGAGCTTTCTTT.

This clone was counted a few times. The V and J genes are TRBV9 and TRBJ2-7; maybe TRBD1 (6 bases). Between the trimmed V and J ends, which lost 3 bases and 2 bases, there was a span of 21 bases. The germline CDR1 and CDR2 sequences are SGDLS and YYNGEE. This CDR3 spans 17 amino acids. The CDR3 nucleotides are TGTGCCAGCAGCGCGGCCACAGGGTTTCTGACGCCCTACGAGCAGTACTTC. Its protein product is CASSAATGFLTPYEQYF.

The chain has TRBV2 and TRBJ1-5; D gene uncertain. The V gene's germline CDR1 is SNHLY and CDR2 FYNNEI. The CDR3 sequence is 15 residues long. Trimming shortened V by 4 bases and J by 2 bases, and 12 bases separated the two germline ends. The CDR3 DNA reads TGTGCCAGCAGTGGTGCCATTGCGGGCAATCAGCCCCAGCATTTT. Amino acids: CASSGAIAGNQPQHF.

This chain connects TRBV20-1 to TRBJ2-3; D gene uncertain. V was shortened by 5 bases and J by 3 bases, with 6 bases between the two germline ends. This CDR3 has 11 residues. Germline V CDR1 and CDR2: DFQATT, SNEGSKA (reference sequence). This CDR3 reads CSALETDTQYF. CDR3 sequence (DNA): TGCAGTGCTTTAGAGACAGATACGCAGTATTTT.

This chain uses TRBV30 with TRBJ2-3; D may be TRBD2 (5 bases). Germline CDR1 is GTSNPN and CDR2 is SVGIG (reference sequence). The V end lost 4 bases, the J end lost 0 bases, and 14 bases lay between the germline ends. The CDR3 has 15 amino acids. CDR3 protein: CAWIRGSASTDTQYF. The CDR3, as DNA: TGTGCCTGGATCCGCGGGTCCGCTAGCACAGATACGCAGTATTTT.

The CDR3 DNA follows: TGTGCCAGCAGCTTAACGGGGAGCACCGGGGAGCTGTTTTTT. It translates to CASSLTGSTGELFF. This chain uses TRBV7-7 with TRBJ2-2, with D maybe TRBD2 (5 bases). From germline, CDR1 is SSHAT and CDR2 FNYEAQ (reference sequence). V lost 2 bases and J 4 bases, leaving 8 bases between the germline ends. The CDR3 sequence is 14 residues long.

The genes are TRBV25-1 and TRBJ2-7; D not certain. The CDR3 extends over 8 amino acids. Germline CDR1 is MGHDK and CDR2 is SYGVNS. Trimming pared 11 bases from V and 3 bases from J, leaving 2 bases between. The CDR3: CALYEQYF. The CDR3 nucleotides read TGTGCCCTCTACGAGCAGTACTTC.

The V and J genes are TRBV29-1 and TRBJ2-3; 8 nucleotides match TRBD1. Germline V gene lookup returns CDR1 SQVTM and CDR2 ANQGSEA. The CDR3 is made up of 14 amino acids. J lost 6 bases, V lost 0 bases, and 5 bases had no gene match. Here the CDR3 DNA reads TGCAGCGTTGAAGATGGGGCAGGGGGCGATACGCAGTATTTT. It yields the protein CSVEDGAGGDTQYF.

This chain links TRBV29-1 with TRBJ1-1; D uncertain. The length of the CDR3 is 13 residues. Germline CDR1 and CDR2: SQVTM and ANQGSEA. Trimming shortened V by 1 base and J by 1 base, and 7 bases separated the two germline ends. The CDR3 DNA follows: TGCAGCGTTGAAGTTCTACAGAACACTGAAGCTTTCTTT. This codes for CSVEVLQNTEAFF.